The T cell receptor beta chain described here comes from a study of T-cell reconstitution after alpha-beta-depleted transplantation in children. The CDR3 is 18 residues long. Trimming removed 2 bases at V and 2 bases at J, with 20 bases between. Germline-derived CDR1 and CDR2 are SSHAT and FNYEAQ (reference sequence). Unique molecular identifiers were built into the TCRbeta library. TCRdb ran MiXCR on the PCR reads and lists one entry per CDR3 protein. Here the sample spans some 600,000 distinct CDR3 sequences, approximately 15% being singletons. This clonotype came up a few times. Sequences were derived from PBMCs from the stem cell graft donor, sampled from the stem cell graft. The rearrangement uses TRBV7-7 and TRBJ2-3; D remains ambiguous. This TCR was sampled from a human donor who donated a stem cell graft to a child with acute myeloid leukemia. The CDR3 spells CASSLSPGGQASTDTQYF. The CDR3 DNA sequence: TGTGCCAGCAGCTTATCCCCCGGTGGTCAGGCCTCCACAGATACGCAGTATTTT.